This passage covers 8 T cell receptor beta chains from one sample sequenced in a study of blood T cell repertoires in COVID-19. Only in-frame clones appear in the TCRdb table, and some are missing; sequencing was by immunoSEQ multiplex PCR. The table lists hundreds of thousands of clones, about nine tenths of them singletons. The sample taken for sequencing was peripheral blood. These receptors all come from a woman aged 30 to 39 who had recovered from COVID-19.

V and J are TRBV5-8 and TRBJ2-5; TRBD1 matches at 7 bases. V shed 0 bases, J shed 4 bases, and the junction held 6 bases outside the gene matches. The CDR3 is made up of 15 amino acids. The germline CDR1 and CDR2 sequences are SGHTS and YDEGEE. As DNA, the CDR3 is TGTGCCAGCAGCTTGGGGACCACAGGGGTAGAGACCCAGTACTTC. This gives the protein CASSLGTTGVETQYF.

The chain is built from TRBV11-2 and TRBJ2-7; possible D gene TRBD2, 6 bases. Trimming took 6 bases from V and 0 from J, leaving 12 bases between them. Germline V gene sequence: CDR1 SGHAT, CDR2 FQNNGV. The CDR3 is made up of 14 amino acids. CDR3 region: CASRGLPSSYEQYF. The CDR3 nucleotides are TGTGCCAGCAGGGGACTTCCGAGCTCCTACGAGCAGTACTTC.

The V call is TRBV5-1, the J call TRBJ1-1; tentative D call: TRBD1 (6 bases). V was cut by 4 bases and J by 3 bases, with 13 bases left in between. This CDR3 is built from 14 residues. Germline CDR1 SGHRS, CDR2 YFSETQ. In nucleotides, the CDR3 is TGCGCCAGCAGCCCACAGGGTGGCGACACTGAAGCTTTCTTT. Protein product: CASSPQGGDTEAFF.

CDR3 amino acids: CASSVGRGAGNTIYF. CDR3 DNA sequence: TGTGCCAGCAGCGTAGGGCGGGGGGCTGGAAACACCATATATTTT. The gene calls are TRBV9 and TRBJ1-3, with D maybe TRBD1 (5 bases). This CDR3 comprises 15 residues. The germline gives CDR1 SGDLS, CDR2 YYNGEE. The V end lost 0 bases, the J end lost 2 bases, and 9 bases lay between the germline ends.

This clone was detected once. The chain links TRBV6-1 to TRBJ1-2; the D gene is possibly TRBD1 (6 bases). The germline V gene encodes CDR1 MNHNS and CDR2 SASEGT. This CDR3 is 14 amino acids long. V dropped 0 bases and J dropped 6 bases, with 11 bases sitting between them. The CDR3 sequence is CASSEALGADGYTF. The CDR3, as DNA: TGTGCCAGCAGTGAAGCGCTGGGGGCGGATGGCTACACCTTC.

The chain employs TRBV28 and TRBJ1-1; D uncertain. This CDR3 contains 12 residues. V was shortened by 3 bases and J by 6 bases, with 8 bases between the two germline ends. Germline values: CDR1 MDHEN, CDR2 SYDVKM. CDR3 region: CASSFLRAEAFF. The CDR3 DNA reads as TGTGCCAGCAGTTTCCTTCGAGCTGAAGCTTTCTTT.

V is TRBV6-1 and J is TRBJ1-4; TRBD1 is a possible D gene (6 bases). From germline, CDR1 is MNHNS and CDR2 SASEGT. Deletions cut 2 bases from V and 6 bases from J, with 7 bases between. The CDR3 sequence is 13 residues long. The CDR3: CASSEYRDEKLFF. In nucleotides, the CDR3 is TGTGCCAGCAGTGAATACAGGGATGAAAAACTGTTTTTT.

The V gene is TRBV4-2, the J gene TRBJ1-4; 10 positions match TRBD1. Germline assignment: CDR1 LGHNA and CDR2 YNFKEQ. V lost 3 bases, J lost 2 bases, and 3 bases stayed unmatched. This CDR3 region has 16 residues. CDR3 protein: CASSQGQGTTNEKLFF. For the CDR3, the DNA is TGTGCCAGCAGCCAGGGACAGGGGACTACTAATGAAAAACTGTTTTTT.